These T cell receptor beta chains were read from a single sample in a study of OX40 agonist ivuxolimab in advanced cancers. Sequencing used immunoSEQ multiplex PCR; TCRdb keeps in-frame clones, though not all of them. Among 65,000 to 80,000 clones listed, over 65% were seen once. The sequencing here drew on CD4+ or CD8+ T cells sorted from blood, taken in a trial of the OX40 agonist ivuxolimab. These receptors were collected from an adult with an advanced solid tumor such as melanoma, head and neck, liver or kidney cancer. Each CDR3 is given with its conserved first and last residue. A D gene is named only where the DNA matches it firmly. Size values are once, few and many counts, or a class for expanded clones, and some rows have none.

D gene	clone size	V gene	J gene	CDR3 protein	CDR3 DNA
.	.	TRBV7-3	TRBJ2-1	CASSFLDSRNNEQFF	TGTGCCAGCAGCTTTCTAGACTCCCGGAACAATGAGCAGTTCTTC
.	.	TRBV4-3	TRBJ1-6	CASSQEQGGSPLHF	TGCGCCAGCAGCCAAGAGCAGGGCGGTTCACCCCTCCACTTT
.	.	TRBV4-1	TRBJ2-3	CASSPGTSYSTDTQYF	TGCGCCAGCAGCCCAGGGACTTCCTATAGCACAGATACGCAGTATTTT
.	.	TRBV7-9	TRBJ1-3	CASSLVNKGNTIYF	TGTGCCAGCAGCTTAGTCAATAAAGGAAACACCATATATTTT
.	.	TRBV4-2	TRBJ1-3	CASSSGPTGTSGNTIYF	TGTGCCAGCAGCTCTGGCCCCACAGGGACCTCTGGAAACACCATATATTTT
.	.	TRBV6-5	TRBJ2-5	CASSYSWTEGTQYF	TGTGCCAGCAGTTACTCGTGGACAGAGGGGACCCAGTACTTC
.	once	TRBV9	TRBJ2-1	CASSVGPTGQGNEQFF	TGTGCCAGCAGCGTAGGCCCTACAGGTCAAGGGAATGAGCAGTTCTTC
.	once	TRBV19	TRBJ1-4	CASSIFGEGGEKLFF	TGTGCCAGTAGTATATTCGGGGAAGGAGGGGAAAAACTGTTTTTT
.	.	TRBV7-2	TRBJ1-1	CASSSQWNTEAFF	TGTGCCAGCAGCTCGCAGTGGAACACTGAAGCTTTCTTT
TRBD2	.	TRBV4-3	TRBJ2-2	CASSQDWLAGGPDTGELFF	TGCGCCAGCAGCCAAGATTGGCTAGCGGGGGGGCCGGACACCGGGGAGCTGTTTTTT
.	.	TRBV5-1	TRBJ2-7	CASSLGRNEQYF	TGCGCCAGCAGCTTGGGACGGAACGAGCAGTACTTC
.	.	TRBV7-9	TRBJ2-6	CASSTWDSGANVLTF	TGTGCCAGCAGCACTTGGGACTCTGGGGCCAACGTCCTGACTTTC
.	.	TRBV11-1	TRBJ2-6	CASSLGRPPSTGANVLTF	TGTGCCAGCAGCTTGGGCCGGCCGCCCTCCACTGGGGCCAACGTCCTGACTTTC
TRBD2	.	TRBV4-2	TRBJ2-1	CASSKPGTSGGAINNEQFF	TGTGCCAGCAGCAAACCCGGGACTAGCGGGGGGGCCATTAACAATGAGCAGTTCTTC
.	.	TRBV7-2	TRBJ2-5	CASSSGHIETQYF	TGTGCCAGCAGCTCGGGACATATAGAGACCCAGTACTTC
.	.	TRBV11-2	TRBJ1-2	CASSLTGLIGYTF	TGTGCCAGCAGCTTGACAGGACTAATAGGCTACACCTTC
.	.	TRBV19	TRBJ1-1	CATRGAGWTEAFF	TGTGCCACCCGAGGGGCGGGCTGGACTGAAGCTTTCTTT
.	.	TRBV19	TRBJ1-4	CASSIYSVQENEKLFF	TGTGCCAGTAGTATTTATTCGGTACAGGAAAATGAAAAACTGTTTTTT
TRBD2	.	TRBV7-9	TRBJ2-7	CASSLAPASGTYEQYF	TGTGCCAGCAGCTTAGCGCCGGCTAGCGGGACCTACGAGCAGTACTTC
.	.	TRBV11-2	TRBJ2-5	CASSLGPVYQETQYF	TGTGCCAGCAGCTTAGGTCCTGTCTACCAAGAGACCCAGTACTTC
.	once	TRBV5-8	TRBJ2-3	CASSPRGGDTQYF	TGTGCCAGCAGCCCCCGAGGCGGGGATACGCAGTATTTT
TRBD1	.	TRBV29-1	TRBJ2-7	CSVDGTGGSYEQYF	TGCAGCGTTGACGGGACAGGGGGCTCCTACGAGCAGTACTTC
.	.	TRBV10-3	TRBJ2-7	CAISESGAEYEQYF	TGTGCCATCAGTGAGTCAGGGGCCGAATACGAGCAGTACTTC
.	.	TRBV5-5	TRBJ1-4	CASSLVARAQNNEKLFF	TGTGCCAGCAGCTTGGTTGCCAGGGCGCAGAATAATGAAAAACTGTTTTTT
TRBD1	few	TRBV2	TRBJ1-6	CASSVYGTENSPLHF	TGTGCCAGCAGTGTGTACGGGACAGAGAATTCACCCCTCCACTTT
.	.	TRBV15	TRBJ1-5	CATTISPNQPQHF	TGTGCCACCACTATCTCCCCCAATCAGCCCCAGCATTTT
.	.	TRBV28	TRBJ2-1	CASSLTRNDNNEQFF	TGTGCCAGCAGTTTAACCAGGAACGATAACAATGAGCAGTTCTTC
.	.	TRBV2	TRBJ2-3	CASREGRLTDTQYF	TGTGCCAGCAGAGAGGGGCGACTTACAGATACGCAGTATTTT
.	once	TRBV20-1	TRBJ2-1	CSARTYNEQFF	TGCAGTGCCAGGACATACAATGAGCAGTTCTTC
.	.	TRBV7-2	TRBJ1-1	CASSFSEGTEAFF	TGTGCCAGCAGCTTTTCCGAGGGCACTGAAGCTTTCTTT
.	few	TRBV4-3	TRBJ2-3	CASSQDLIRGATDTQYF	TGCGCCAGCAGCCAAGATTTGATACGGGGGGCCACAGATACGCAGTATTTT